This T cell receptor beta chain was obtained from a study of blood T cells in healthy people across ages. The V gene lost 5 bases and the J gene lost 2 bases, with 13 bases spanning the gap. CDR1 and CDR2 from the germline V gene are SQVTM and ANQGSEA. This CDR3 region has 13 residues. A J-beta primer mix and a sample-barcoded 5' primer were used in a second PCR of about 6 to 12 cycles. TCRdb passed the 5' RACE reads through MiXCR, listing each CDR3 protein once. The sample holds 700,000 to 900,000 distinct CDR3 sequences, 25% to 30% seen once. This sample was shared with a second study, whose subject was T cells of mothers and their children.

The chain combines TRBV29-1 with TRBJ2-7; TRBD1 or TRBD2 may be the D gene (6 bases each). The sample taken for sequencing was blood. This clonotype was obtained from a boy aged 10-17 years in good health. The CDR3: CSVPGGGPYEQYF. In nucleotides, the CDR3 is TGCAGCGTTCCCGGTGGGGGGCCCTACGAGCAGTACTTC.